The rows below give T cell receptor beta chains drawn from one sample of a study of shared clonotypes between healthy human individuals. Sequencing used immunoSEQ multiplex PCR; TCRdb keeps in-frame clones, though not all of them. This table holds roughly 410,000 clones, about 96% found once. Sequenced sample: memory CD8+ T cells sorted from blood. These receptor sequences come from a man under 40 in good health. The CDR3 runs from the conserved cysteine through the conserved F or W. The order of the fields is J gene, V gene, clone size, D gene, CDR3 protein, CDR3 DNA. A D gene is named only where the DNA matches it firmly. A row's size may be missing; if present it is once, few, many or a size class.

J gene: TRBJ1-1
V gene: TRBV4-1
clone size: few
D gene: .
CDR3 protein: CASSQGLGEAFF
CDR3 DNA: TGCGCCAGCAGCCAAGGGCTTGGGGAGGCTTTCTTT

J gene: TRBJ2-1
V gene: TRBV10-3
clone size: .
D gene: TRBD2
CDR3 protein: CAISERAGTSGNEQFF
CDR3 DNA: TGTGCCATCAGTGAGAGGGCCGGGACTAGCGGGAATGAGCAGTTCTTC

J gene: TRBJ2-2
V gene: TRBV7-9
clone size: .
D gene: TRBD2
CDR3 protein: CASSPQTGGNTGELFF
CDR3 DNA: TGTGCCAGCAGCCCCCAAACGGGGGGGAACACCGGGGAGCTGTTTTTT

J gene: TRBJ1-5
V gene: TRBV2
clone size: .
D gene: .
CDR3 protein: CASSEMHQPQHF
CDR3 DNA: TGTGCCAGCAGTGAGATGCATCAGCCCCAGCATTTT

J gene: TRBJ2-7
V gene: TRBV5-8
clone size: .
D gene: .
CDR3 protein: CASSLWDGYEQYF
CDR3 DNA: TGTGCCAGCAGCTTATGGGACGGTTACGAGCAGTACTTC

J gene: TRBJ2-4
V gene: TRBV6-5
clone size: few
D gene: TRBD2
CDR3 protein: CASRSGTSAKNIQYF
CDR3 DNA: TGTGCCAGCAGGTCCGGGACTAGCGCCAAAAACATTCAGTACTTC

J gene: TRBJ2-7
V gene: TRBV5-1
clone size: .
D gene: .
CDR3 protein: CASSLDTGRHYEQYF
CDR3 DNA: TGCGCCAGCAGCTTAGATACGGGACGGCACTACGAGCAGTACTTC

J gene: TRBJ2-1
V gene: TRBV11-2
clone size: .
D gene: .
CDR3 protein: CASLGLARNEQFF
CDR3 DNA: TGTGCCAGCCTTGGTCTAGCGAGGAATGAGCAGTTCTTC

J gene: TRBJ2-7
V gene: TRBV28
clone size: .
D gene: TRBD2
CDR3 protein: CASRPGLSSYEQYF
CDR3 DNA: TGTGCCAGCAGACCGGGACTAAGTTCCTACGAGCAGTACTTC

J gene: TRBJ2-7
V gene: TRBV6-5
clone size: .
D gene: TRBD1
CDR3 protein: CASRPGQSYEQYF
CDR3 DNA: TGTGCCAGCAGGCCGGGACAGTCCTACGAGCAGTACTTC

J gene: TRBJ2-7
V gene: TRBV5-1
clone size: .
D gene: .
CDR3 protein: CASREGPDPSYEQYF
CDR3 DNA: TGCGCCAGCAGGGAGGGCCCGGACCCTTCCTACGAGCAGTACTTC

J gene: TRBJ2-7
V gene: TRBV28
clone size: once
D gene: .
CDR3 protein: CASSLFYEQYF
CDR3 DNA: TGTGCCAGCAGTTTATTTTACGAGCAGTACTTC

J gene: TRBJ2-7
V gene: TRBV15
clone size: .
D gene: .
CDR3 protein: CATSREGLNSYEQYF
CDR3 DNA: TGTGCCACCAGCAGAGAGGGCCTTAACAGCTACGAGCAGTACTTC

J gene: TRBJ2-5
V gene: TRBV7-6
clone size: .
D gene: TRBD2
CDR3 protein: CASSETLAGEETQYF
CDR3 DNA: TGTGCCAGCAGCGAAACTCTAGCGGGAGAAGAGACCCAGTACTTC

J gene: TRBJ2-7
V gene: TRBV6-1
clone size: .
D gene: TRBD2
CDR3 protein: CASSSGSLSYEQYF
CDR3 DNA: TGTGCCAGCTCGAGCGGGAGTCTCTCCTACGAGCAGTACTTC

J gene: TRBJ2-3
V gene: TRBV4-1
clone size: .
D gene: TRBD2
CDR3 protein: CASSQDRGADTQYF
CDR3 DNA: TGCGCCAGCAGCCAAGATCGGGGGGCAGATACGCAGTATTTT

J gene: TRBJ2-7
V gene: TRBV10-3
clone size: .
D gene: .
CDR3 protein: CAISFLPSEGLYEQYF
CDR3 DNA: TGTGCCATCAGTTTTCTTCCTAGCGAGGGCTTGTATGAGCAGTACTTC

J gene: TRBJ1-4
V gene: TRBV28
clone size: .
D gene: TRBD1
CDR3 protein: CASSLFYRGPANEKLFF
CDR3 DNA: TGTGCCAGCAGTTTATTTTACAGGGGGCCGGCTAATGAAAAACTGTTTTTT

J gene: TRBJ2-7
V gene: TRBV9
clone size: .
D gene: TRBD2
CDR3 protein: CASSVGLAGGLTYEQYF
CDR3 DNA: TGTGCCAGCAGCGTCGGACTAGCGGGAGGGCTAACCTACGAGCAGTACTTC

J gene: TRBJ2-1
V gene: TRBV19
clone size: .
D gene: TRBD2
CDR3 protein: CASSPPGGRYNEQFF
CDR3 DNA: TGTGCCAGTAGTCCGCCCGGCGGGAGATACAATGAGCAGTTCTTC

J gene: TRBJ2-7
V gene: TRBV6-1
clone size: once
D gene: TRBD2
CDR3 protein: CASSAGLAGEQYF
CDR3 DNA: TGTGCCAGCAGTGCAGGACTAGCGGGCGAGCAGTACTTC